This entry concerns a single T cell receptor beta chain. Its antigen remains unidentified. The table came from immunoSEQ multiplex PCR; TCRdb's copy has only in-frame clones and leaves some out. The top ten hold 25% of the sample, which has approximately 42,000 clones, around 88% seen once. The data originate from a study of T cell responses to AZD1222 COVID-19 vaccine. Study findings and constraints: The donor group comprised mostly white British people and more females; the analysis possibly underestimated clonal diversity. It was only 6 or 7 AZD1222 recipients who were seropositive at baseline. Nearly half of the spike-specific TCRs reportedly recognize variant regions that carry no mutations. The CD4 TCRs associated with vaccination extended across spike and predominated at 160-218 and 743-854.

V shed 2 bases and J shed 7 bases, with 11 bases lying between them. CDR3 length equals 13 residues. The V gene's germline CDR1 is MNHEY and CDR2 SVGAGI. The sequence was collected from an adult who received the AZD1222 COVID-19 vaccine. The sample consisted of peripheral blood, taken 28 days after the second AZD1222 dose. V usage is TRBV6-5 and J usage is TRBJ1-2; D ambiguous. The CDR3 region is CASSYGSAFGYTF. In DNA, the CDR3 is TGTGCCAGCAGTTACGGTTCGGCCTTTGGCTACACCTTC.